The 13 T cell receptor beta chains in this list originate from one sample, sequenced in a study of T-cell reconstitution after alpha-beta-depleted transplantation in children. Unique molecular identifiers were used to barcode this TCRbeta library. TCRdb fed the PCR reads into MiXCR, producing one record per CDR3 protein. This table holds a few hundred thousand distinct CDR3 sequences, around 46% found once. The input for sequencing was PBMCs, taken before TCRalphabeta/CD19-depleted stem cell transplant. The source of these receptors is a girl aged 2-10 years with aplastic anemia, due to receive a stem cell transplant.

This chain joins TRBV7-2 and TRBJ2-1; D is unclear. Trimming removed 3 bases at V and 6 bases at J, with 9 bases between. The germline V gene encodes CDR1 SGHTA and CDR2 FQGNSA. This CDR3 spans 13 amino acids. Here the CDR3 reads CASSFFSSNEQFF. The CDR3, as DNA: TGTGCCAGCAGCTTTTTCTCCAGCAATGAGCAGTTCTTC.

This clonotype was picked up a small number of times. The V call is TRBV29-1, the J call TRBJ2-7; 9 nucleotides align to TRBD1. The CDR3 runs 14 residues. V shed 5 bases, J shed 4 bases, and the junction held 9 bases outside the gene matches. CDR1 and CDR2 (germline): SQVTM, ANQGSEA. The CDR3 reads CSVYPGQGGYEQYF. The DNA for the CDR3 is TGCAGCGTTTACCCGGGACAGGGAGGATACGAGCAGTACTTC.

The chain recombines TRBV10-3 with TRBJ2-2; D not certain. Trimming left V 8 bases short and J 6 bases short, with 10 bases between. The CDR3 has 12 residues. From germline, CDR1 is ENHRY and CDR2 SYGVKD. The CDR3 DNA reads as TGTGCCATCCTCCCGGGTGCCGGGGAGCTGTTTTTT. As protein: CAILPGAGELFF.

This clonotype has just a few counts. The gene calls are TRBV28 and TRBJ2-7; TRBD2 matches 8 bases. After removal of 5 bases from V and 2 bases from J, the junction contained 5 bases not matched to a gene. Germline CDR1 MDHEN, CDR2 SYDVKM. CDR3 length equals 14 residues. Here the CDR3 reads CASSIQGLAYEQYF. The CDR3 DNA reads TGTGCCAGCAGTATCCAGGGACTAGCCTACGAGCAGTACTTC.

The chain has TRBV12-5 and TRBJ2-3; 7 bases align to TRBD1. The germline gives CDR1 LGHNT, CDR2 FRNRAP. V shed 6 bases and J 4 bases; nucleotides not matched to a gene: 16. The CDR3 totals 17 residues. The CDR3 sequence is CASGRDRGVEDADTQYF. CDR3 nucleotide sequence: TGTGCTAGTGGACGGGACAGAGGTGTTGAAGACGCAGATACGCAGTATTTT.

CDR3 region: CASRSGRGSNEQFF. In nucleotides, the CDR3 is TGTGCCAGTAGAAGCGGGAGGGGGTCCAATGAGCAGTTCTTC. The chain joins TRBV19 to TRBJ2-1, with 10 bases matching TRBD2. Germline V gene sequence: CDR1 LNHDA, CDR2 SQIVND (reference sequence). The length of the CDR3 is 14 residues. With V trimmed by 6 bases and J by 6 bases, 5 bases remained unmatched. The full variable domain, in which reference TRBV19 and TRBJ2-1 provide the parts outside the CDR3, is DGGITQSPKYLFRKEGQNVTLSCEQNLNHDAMYWYRQDPGQGLRLIYYSQIVNDFQKGDIAEGYSVSREKKESFPLTVTSAQKNPTAFYLCASRSGRGSNEQFFGPGTRLTVL.

This clonotype was recorded at least ten times. V usage is TRBV20-1 and J usage is TRBJ2-3, with 11 nucleotides matching TRBD2. CDR3 size: 13 residues. The germline V gene has CDR1 DFQATT and CDR2 SNEGSKA (reference sequence). The V gene end was trimmed by 7 bases and the J gene end by 6 bases; junction bases not matched to a gene: 6. CDR3 region: CSERLAGSDTQYF. The DNA of the CDR3 is TGCAGTGAACGACTAGCGGGAAGTGATACGCAGTATTTT.

The rearrangement joins TRBV10-3 to TRBJ2-7, with 7 nucleotides matching TRBD2. Germline trimming cut 3 bases from V and 0 bases from J; bases unmatched to any gene: 5. The CDR3 is 15 amino acids. The germline gives CDR1 ENHRY, CDR2 SYGVKD. The CDR3 region has the DNA TGTGCCATCAGTGATTTGGGGGGGAGCTCCTACGAGCAGTACTTC. This translates into CAISDLGGSSYEQYF.

This sequence joins TRBV4-2 and TRBJ2-2, with 14 positions matching TRBD2. The CDR3 is 17 amino acids. Germline V gene sequence: CDR1 LGHNA, CDR2 YNFKEQ. Unmatched junction bases numbered 1, after V lost 1 base and J lost 3 bases. CDR3 region: CASSQGGLAGDTGELFF. The DNA of the CDR3 is TGTGCCAGCAGCCAAGGGGGACTAGCGGGGGACACCGGGGAGCTGTTTTTT.

This clonotype occurred once. Relative to the germline gene, one junction end is altered; a read error may explain this. This chain links TRBV20-1 with TRBJ2-1; D is possibly TRBD2 (6 bases). CDR1 is DFQATT and CDR2 is SNEGSKA in the germline V gene (reference sequence). The CDR3 length is 16 residues. The CDR3 here is CNALKSGRLTYNEQFF. CDR3 DNA: TGCAATGCTCTGAAATCGGGGAGGCTGACCTACAATGAGCAGTTCTTC.

The genes are TRBV7-3 and TRBJ2-1; 8 bases fit TRBD2. Per germline, CDR1 SGHTA and CDR2 FQGTGA. This CDR3 contains 15 residues. With V trimmed by 2 bases and J by 8 bases, 8 bases remained unmatched. The CDR3 DNA is TGTGCCAGCAGCTTACAAGCGCTAGCGGGTCATGAGCAGTTCTTC. Translation gives CASSLQALAGHEQFF.

J is TRBJ2-7 and V is TRBV28; D is ambiguous. Germline V gives CDR1 MDHEN, CDR2 SYDVKM. The CDR3 is 14 amino acids. Trimming cost V 6 bases and J 0 bases, with 12 bases left between them. The CDR3 loop reads CASRRQGSSYEQYF. The CDR3 nucleotides read TGTGCCAGCAGGAGACAAGGAAGCTCCTACGAGCAGTACTTC.

This clonotype turned up a few times. The chain uses TRBV6-5 and TRBJ2-3; D remains ambiguous. The ends were cut back, 2 bases at V and 2 bases at J, with 5 bases in the middle. Germline V gene sequence: CDR1 MNHEY, CDR2 SVGAGI. There are 13 residues in the CDR3. The CDR3 DNA reads TGTGCCAGCAGTTACGCATCCACAGATACGCAGTATTTT. Translated: CASSYASTDTQYF.